These T cell receptor beta chains were read from a single sample in a study of graft-versus-host responses after intestinal transplantation. The data were produced by immunoSEQ multiplex PCR, yet TCRdb's version contains in-frame clones alone and is incomplete. The table includes roughly 4,800 clones, 85% to 90% detected once. Here the sequenced sample was ileum tissue, taken 156 days after intestinal transplant. The receptors were gathered from a human patient who received an intestinal transplant, so some T cells may come from the graft donor. Each CDR3 is given with its conserved first and last residue. A D gene is named only where the DNA matches it firmly. Clone size is given for some rows only: seen once, a few or many times, or a class if the clone is expanded.

cdr3_aa: CASSRRLAGGPVDTQYF; cdr3_nt: TGCGCCAGCAGCCGGAGACTAGCGGGGGGGCCAGTAGATACGCAGTATTTT; j_call: TRBJ2-3; clone_size: -; v_call: TRBV4-3; d_call: TRBD2
cdr3_aa: CASNPKGLNQPQHF; cdr3_nt: TGTGCCAGCAACCCAAAGGGCCTCAATCAGCCCCAGCATTTT; j_call: TRBJ1-5; clone_size: -; v_call: TRBV6-6; d_call: -
cdr3_aa: CASSLGGGYDNSPLHF; cdr3_nt: TGTGCCAGCAGCTTGGGAGGGGGCTACGATAATTCACCCCTCCACTTT; j_call: TRBJ1-6; clone_size: once; v_call: TRBV5-6; d_call: TRBD1
cdr3_aa: CASSADATDTQYF; cdr3_nt: TGCGCCAGCAGTGCAGATGCGACAGATACGCAGTATTTT; j_call: TRBJ2-3; clone_size: -; v_call: TRBV10-1; d_call: -
cdr3_aa: CASSPLADEQFF; cdr3_nt: TGTGCCAGCAGCCCCCTGGCGGATGAGCAGTTCTTC; j_call: TRBJ2-1; clone_size: -; v_call: TRBV7-2; d_call: -
cdr3_aa: CASSITVNYGYTF; cdr3_nt: TGTGCCAGCAGTATAACAGTTAACTATGGCTACACCTTC; j_call: TRBJ1-2; clone_size: -; v_call: TRBV2; d_call: -
cdr3_aa: CASTMGGGEQYF; cdr3_nt: TGTGCCAGTACCATGGGGGGAGGCGAGCAGTACTTC; j_call: TRBJ2-7; clone_size: -; v_call: TRBV19; d_call: -
cdr3_aa: CASSASWGARDTQYF; cdr3_nt: TGTGCCAGCAGCGCGTCCTGGGGAGCCAGAGATACGCAGTATTTT; j_call: TRBJ2-3; clone_size: -; v_call: TRBV9; d_call: -
cdr3_aa: CASTSVTDQPQHF; cdr3_nt: TGTGCCAGCACGTCGGTAACGGATCAGCCCCAGCATTTT; j_call: TRBJ1-5; clone_size: -; v_call: TRBV2; d_call: -
cdr3_aa: CASSEGAGDSDTQYF; cdr3_nt: TGTGCCAGCAGTGAAGGGGCAGGGGACTCAGATACGCAGTATTTT; j_call: TRBJ2-3; clone_size: -; v_call: TRBV6-1; d_call: -
cdr3_aa: CASSFGYQEGYGYTF; cdr3_nt: TGTGCCAGCAGCTTCGGTTATCAGGAAGGCTATGGCTACACCTTC; j_call: TRBJ1-2; clone_size: -; v_call: TRBV7-9; d_call: -
cdr3_aa: CASRTAPGQAIETQYF; cdr3_nt: TGTGCCAGCAGAACTGCGCCGGGACAGGCAATAGAGACCCAGTACTTC; j_call: TRBJ2-5; clone_size: -; v_call: TRBV28; d_call: TRBD1
cdr3_aa: CASSGQRVEKLFF; cdr3_nt: TGTGCCAGCAGCGGACAACGGGTTGAAAAACTGTTTTTT; j_call: TRBJ1-4; clone_size: -; v_call: TRBV28; d_call: -
cdr3_aa: CASSLAGYQETQYF; cdr3_nt: TGCGCCAGCAGCTTGGCAGGGTACCAAGAGACCCAGTACTTC; j_call: TRBJ2-5; clone_size: once; v_call: TRBV5-1; d_call: -
cdr3_aa: CASRRGLNTEAFF; cdr3_nt: TGTGCCAGCAGGAGGGGGCTGAACACTGAAGCTTTCTTT; j_call: TRBJ1-1; clone_size: -; v_call: TRBV2; d_call: TRBD1
cdr3_aa: CASSYLTRDTEAFF; cdr3_nt: TGTGCCAGCAGTTACCTTACTCGGGACACTGAAGCTTTCTTT; j_call: TRBJ1-1; clone_size: -; v_call: TRBV6-5; d_call: -
cdr3_aa: CAWRFEAGAETEAFF; cdr3_nt: TGTGCCTGGAGGTTTGAGGCGGGGGCGGAAACTGAAGCTTTCTTT; j_call: TRBJ1-1; clone_size: -; v_call: TRBV30; d_call: -
cdr3_aa: CAISVISGRFYEQYF; cdr3_nt: TGTGCCATCAGTGTGATATCAGGTCGATTCTACGAGCAGTACTTC; j_call: TRBJ2-7; clone_size: few; v_call: TRBV10-3; d_call: -
cdr3_aa: CAWSVSGNYGYTF; cdr3_nt: TGTGCCTGGAGTGTTTCAGGCAACTATGGCTACACCTTC; j_call: TRBJ1-2; clone_size: once; v_call: TRBV30; d_call: -
cdr3_aa: CAWREEWNTEAFF; cdr3_nt: TGTGCCTGGAGAGAAGAGTGGAACACTGAAGCTTTCTTT; j_call: TRBJ1-1; clone_size: -; v_call: TRBV30; d_call: -
cdr3_aa: CAISGDTDTQYF; cdr3_nt: TGTGCCATCAGTGGGGACACAGATACGCAGTATTTT; j_call: TRBJ2-3; clone_size: -; v_call: TRBV10-3; d_call: -
cdr3_aa: CASSLGTSGTYEQYF; cdr3_nt: TGCGCCAGCAGCCTCGGGACTAGCGGTACCTACGAGCAGTACTTC; j_call: TRBJ2-7; clone_size: -; v_call: TRBV5-1; d_call: TRBD2
cdr3_aa: CASSLGRTGEGSGNTIYF; cdr3_nt: TGTGCCAGCAGCTTGGGAAGAACAGGGGAAGGCTCTGGAAACACCATATATTTT; j_call: TRBJ1-3; clone_size: large; v_call: TRBV5-4; d_call: TRBD1
cdr3_aa: CASSGNDRDLVETQYF; cdr3_nt: TGCGCCAGCAGTGGGAACGACCGGGATTTGGTGGAGACCCAGTACTTC; j_call: TRBJ2-5; clone_size: -; v_call: TRBV10-2; d_call: -
cdr3_aa: CASSLGVGSGELFF; cdr3_nt: TGTGCCAGCAGTTTGGGGGTGGGGTCCGGGGAGCTGTTTTTT; j_call: TRBJ2-2; clone_size: -; v_call: TRBV27; d_call: -
cdr3_aa: CASSEKGSGELFF; cdr3_nt: TGTGCCAGCAGTGAAAAGGGGTCCGGGGAGCTGTTTTTT; j_call: TRBJ2-2; clone_size: once; v_call: TRBV25-1; d_call: -
cdr3_aa: CASSDSGGTDTQYF; cdr3_nt: TGTGCCAGCAGTGACTCGGGGGGCACAGATACGCAGTATTTT; j_call: TRBJ2-3; clone_size: few; v_call: TRBV6-4; d_call: -
cdr3_aa: CASTLVGIANTGELFF; cdr3_nt: TGCGCCAGCACCTTGGTTGGGATCGCGAACACCGGGGAGCTGTTTTTT; j_call: TRBJ2-2; clone_size: -; v_call: TRBV5-1; d_call: -
cdr3_aa: CASSPYDRRRTEAFF; cdr3_nt: TGTGCCAGCAGTCCTTACGACAGGCGGAGGACTGAAGCTTTCTTT; j_call: TRBJ1-1; clone_size: -; v_call: TRBV27; d_call: -
cdr3_aa: CASSQLAGNEQFF; cdr3_nt: TGCGCCAGCAGCCAACTAGCGGGCAATGAGCAGTTCTTC; j_call: TRBJ2-1; clone_size: -; v_call: TRBV4-1; d_call: TRBD2
cdr3_aa: CASSQGDRGAEQYF; cdr3_nt: TGTGCCAGCAGCCAGGGGGACAGGGGCGCCGAGCAGTACTTC; j_call: TRBJ2-7; clone_size: -; v_call: TRBV4-2; d_call: TRBD1
cdr3_aa: CASSYVRGSEQYF; cdr3_nt: TGTGCCAGCAGTTACGTGAGGGGGTCCGAGCAGTACTTC; j_call: TRBJ2-7; clone_size: -; v_call: TRBV6-5; d_call: -
cdr3_aa: CASSATFGGDSGYTF; cdr3_nt: TGTGCCAGCAGCGCGACCTTTGGGGGCGATTCCGGCTACACCTTC; j_call: TRBJ1-2; clone_size: -; v_call: TRBV9; d_call: -
cdr3_aa: CASSRAETQYF; cdr3_nt: TGTGCCAGCAGCCGCGCAGAGACCCAGTACTTC; j_call: TRBJ2-5; clone_size: once; v_call: TRBV5-6; d_call: -
cdr3_aa: CASSNDREDEQYF; cdr3_nt: TGTGCCAGCAGCAACGACAGGGAGGACGAGCAGTACTTC; j_call: TRBJ2-7; clone_size: -; v_call: TRBV11-2; d_call: -
cdr3_aa: CASSPRDNQPQHF; cdr3_nt: TGTGCCAGCAGCCCAAGGGACAATCAGCCCCAGCATTTT; j_call: TRBJ1-5; clone_size: few; v_call: TRBV6-5; d_call: -
cdr3_aa: CATKDRGIQETQYF; cdr3_nt: TGTGCCACCAAGGACAGGGGGATCCAAGAGACCCAGTACTTC; j_call: TRBJ2-5; clone_size: -; v_call: TRBV6-1; d_call: TRBD1
cdr3_aa: CASSTTGANYGYTF; cdr3_nt: TGTGCCAGCAGCACCACAGGGGCTAACTATGGCTACACCTTC; j_call: TRBJ1-2; clone_size: few; v_call: TRBV5-6; d_call: TRBD1
cdr3_aa: CASSYNQGAGITEAFF; cdr3_nt: TGTGCCAGCAGTTACAATCAGGGGGCGGGAATCACTGAAGCTTTCTTT; j_call: TRBJ1-1; clone_size: large; v_call: TRBV6-6; d_call: TRBD1
cdr3_aa: CASSPQQGTSSGANVLTF; cdr3_nt: TGTGCCAGCAGCCCTCAACAGGGGACCAGCTCTGGGGCCAACGTCCTGACTTTC; j_call: TRBJ2-6; clone_size: -; v_call: TRBV7-9; d_call: TRBD1
cdr3_aa: CASSSLGSEPEAFF; cdr3_nt: TGTGCCAGCAGCTCCCTAGGCTCAGAACCTGAAGCTTTCTTT; j_call: TRBJ1-1; clone_size: once; v_call: TRBV7-9; d_call: -
cdr3_aa: CASSLQGGNTEAFF; cdr3_nt: TGTGCCAGCAGCTTACAAGGGGGGAACACTGAAGCTTTCTTT; j_call: TRBJ1-1; clone_size: -; v_call: TRBV11-2; d_call: -
cdr3_aa: CAISESTRSRVPQHF; cdr3_nt: TGTGCCATCAGTGAGTCGACAAGGAGCCGGGTTCCCCAGCATTTT; j_call: TRBJ1-5; clone_size: -; v_call: TRBV10-3; d_call: -
cdr3_aa: CASSEIGYNTEAFF; cdr3_nt: TGTGCCAGCAGTGAGATAGGGTATAACACTGAAGCTTTCTTT; j_call: TRBJ1-1; clone_size: -; v_call: TRBV25-1; d_call: -
cdr3_aa: CASSVGTVGGYTF; cdr3_nt: TGTGCCAGCAGCGTAGGAACAGTTGGCGGCTACACCTTC; j_call: TRBJ1-2; clone_size: -; v_call: TRBV9; d_call: -
cdr3_aa: CASSPRPNEQFF; cdr3_nt: TGTGCCAGCAGCCCACGACCTAATGAGCAGTTCTTC; j_call: TRBJ2-1; clone_size: -; v_call: TRBV7-8; d_call: -
cdr3_aa: CASSSGAYEQYF; cdr3_nt: TGTGCCAGCAGCTCCGGGGCCTACGAGCAGTACTTC; j_call: TRBJ2-7; clone_size: -; v_call: TRBV6-6; d_call: -
cdr3_aa: CASSMGDRVLSVEQYF; cdr3_nt: TGTGCCAGTAGTATGGGGGACAGGGTGTTATCAGTCGAGCAGTACTTC; j_call: TRBJ2-7; clone_size: -; v_call: TRBV19; d_call: TRBD1
cdr3_aa: CASSELGGMNTEAFF; cdr3_nt: TGTGCCAGCAGTGAGTTGGGGGGGATGAACACTGAAGCTTTCTTT; j_call: TRBJ1-1; clone_size: -; v_call: TRBV2; d_call: -
cdr3_aa: CASSEAWQSYGYTF; cdr3_nt: TGTGCCAGCAGTGAAGCCTGGCAGAGCTATGGCTACACCTTC; j_call: TRBJ1-2; clone_size: once; v_call: TRBV6-1; d_call: -
cdr3_aa: CASSDWDRNQPQHF; cdr3_nt: TGTGCCAGCAGTGACTGGGACCGCAATCAGCCCCAGCATTTT; j_call: TRBJ1-5; clone_size: -; v_call: TRBV25-1; d_call: -
cdr3_aa: CASSPQGAQPQHF; cdr3_nt: TGTGCCAGCAGTCCACAGGGGGCTCAGCCCCAGCATTTT; j_call: TRBJ1-5; clone_size: -; v_call: TRBV7-2; d_call: TRBD1
cdr3_aa: CASSFVSVGYGYTF; cdr3_nt: TGTGCCAGCAGCTTCGTCAGTGTCGGCTATGGCTACACCTTC; j_call: TRBJ1-2; clone_size: -; v_call: TRBV7-8; d_call: -
cdr3_aa: CASQVLGSSETQYF; cdr3_nt: TGTGCCAGTCAAGTCCTGGGTTCTTCAGAGACCCAGTACTTC; j_call: TRBJ2-5; clone_size: once; v_call: TRBV6-1; d_call: -
cdr3_aa: CASSLEETQYF; cdr3_nt: TGCGCCAGCAGCTTGGAAGAGACCCAGTACTTC; j_call: TRBJ2-5; clone_size: -; v_call: TRBV5-1; d_call: -
cdr3_aa: CASSPTYGGQPQHF; cdr3_nt: TGCGCCAGCAGCCCGACCTACGGGGGGCAGCCCCAGCATTTT; j_call: TRBJ1-5; clone_size: -; v_call: TRBV5-1; d_call: -
cdr3_aa: CASSSESGSTDTQYF; cdr3_nt: TGCGCCAGCAGCTCGGAGAGCGGAAGCACAGATACGCAGTATTTT; j_call: TRBJ2-3; clone_size: -; v_call: TRBV5-1; d_call: -
cdr3_aa: CAIRTGTEAFF; cdr3_nt: TGTGCCATCAGGACGGGTACTGAAGCTTTCTTT; j_call: TRBJ1-1; clone_size: -; v_call: TRBV10-3; d_call: -
cdr3_aa: CASSEMGATYEQYF; cdr3_nt: TGTGCCAGCAGTGAAATGGGGGCCACCTACGAGCAGTACTTC; j_call: TRBJ2-7; clone_size: -; v_call: TRBV6-1; d_call: -